These T cell receptor beta chains were read from a single sample in a study of T cell responses to AZD1222 COVID-19 vaccine. Using immunoSEQ multiplex PCR, the repertoire was profiled, and TCRdb retains in-frame clones only, with some absent. The sample includes over 85,000 clones, about 85% of them seen just once. Sequenced here: peripheral blood, sampled on day 0 of AZD1222 vaccination. The receptors here all came from an adult in good health. Each CDR3 is given with its conserved first and last residue. A D gene is named only where the DNA matches it firmly. Some rows mark clone size as missing; the rest say once, few, many or name a class of expanded clone.

TRBV29-1	-	TRBJ2-1	TRBD1	CSVEGQGLYNEQFF	TGCAGCGTTGAGGGACAGGGGTTATACAATGAGCAGTTCTTC
TRBV3-1/TRBV3-2	once	TRBJ1-2	-	CASSPTPEGGYTF	TGTGCCAGCAGCCCCACCCCTGAAGGTGGCTACACCTTC
TRBV24-1	-	TRBJ2-7	TRBD1	CATRGQASSYEQYF	TGTGCCACCAGGGGACAGGCGAGCTCCTACGAGCAGTACTTC
TRBV28	-	TRBJ1-2	-	CASSPGWRGYTF	TGTGCCAGCAGTCCAGGTTGGAGGGGCTACACCTTC
TRBV28	-	TRBJ1-5	TRBD1	CASSSLTGGVNRQPQHF	TGTGCCAGCAGTTCCCTGACAGGGGGGGTAAATCGGCAGCCCCAGCATTTT
TRBV19	-	TRBJ2-4	-	CASSMMGDLAKNIQYF	TGTGCCAGTAGTATGATGGGGGACCTAGCCAAAAACATTCAGTACTTC
TRBV18	-	TRBJ2-3	-	CASSPLSSSTDTQYF	TGTGCCAGCTCACCACTGAGTTCCAGCACAGATACGCAGTATTTT
TRBV2	-	TRBJ1-2	TRBD1	CASSDRGRTNYGYTF	TGTGCCAGCAGTGATAGGGGGCGCACTAACTATGGCTACACCTTC
TRBV27	-	TRBJ1-1	-	CASSSRPGDTEAFF	TGTGCCAGCAGTTCTCGCCCAGGCGACACTGAAGCTTTCTTT
TRBV7-2	-	TRBJ2-7	-	CASSRSYGMIYEQYF	TGTGCCAGCAGCAGATCGTACGGGATGATCTACGAGCAGTACTTC
TRBV19	-	TRBJ1-2	-	CASSPLRGVNYGYTF	TGTGCCAGTAGTCCACTCAGGGGAGTCAACTATGGCTACACCTTC
TRBV6-5	-	TRBJ2-3	-	CASRHLDTQYF	TGTGCCAGCAGGCACCTAGATACGCAGTATTTT
TRBV5-1	-	TRBJ2-3	-	CASRRGTAREDTQYF	TGCGCCAGCAGAAGGGGGACGGCTAGAGAAGATACGCAGTATTTT
TRBV29-1	once	TRBJ1-2	-	CSVTNRNYGYTF	TGCAGCGTTACCAACAGGAACTATGGCTACACCTTC
TRBV19	-	TRBJ2-3	-	CASKDPFPDTQYF	TGTGCCAGTAAGGATCCGTTCCCAGATACGCAGTATTTT
TRBV15	-	TRBJ2-7	-	CATSRGGSTYEQYF	TGTGCCACCAGCAGAGGGGGGTCCACCTACGAGCAGTACTTC
TRBV6-2/TRBV6-3	-	TRBJ2-1	-	CASSYAGEQFF	TGTGCCAGCAGTTACGCGGGTGAGCAGTTCTTC
TRBV5-1	-	TRBJ2-2	-	CASSLGAGTGELFF	TGCGCCAGCAGCTTGGGGGCTGGCACCGGGGAGCTGTTTTTT
TRBV5-4	-	TRBJ1-3	-	CASSLAGINSGNTIYF	TGTGCCAGCAGCTTGGCCGGGATCAACTCTGGAAACACCATATATTTT
TRBV18	-	TRBJ1-5	-	CASSPQAVDSNQPQHF	TGTGCCAGCTCACCACAGGCAGTCGATAGCAATCAGCCCCAGCATTTT
TRBV5-8	once	TRBJ2-1	-	CASSLSGLSYNEQFF	TGTGCCAGCAGCTTGTCCGGACTGAGCTACAATGAGCAGTTCTTC
TRBV5-5	-	TRBJ2-7	TRBD2	CASSQAGTSTYEQYF	TGTGCCAGCAGCCAAGCGGGAACATCCACTTACGAGCAGTACTTC
TRBV6-9	-	TRBJ2-7	-	CASTRRKKWRYEQYF	TGTGCCAGCACCCGGAGAAAGAAGTGGAGGTACGAGCAGTACTTC
TRBV7-9	-	TRBJ2-1	-	CASSLVGDEQFF	TGTGCCAGCAGCTTAGTAGGGGATGAGCAGTTCTTC
TRBV5-1	-	TRBJ1-6	-	CASHPGRNNSPLHF	TGCGCCAGCCATCCGGGACGGAATAATTCACCCCTCCACTTT
TRBV6-1	once	TRBJ1-4	-	CASSEPRREKLFF	TGTGCCAGCAGTGAACCTCGGCGTGAAAAACTGTTTTTT
TRBV7-9	-	TRBJ1-3	-	CASSSFLGGNTIYF	TGTGCCAGCAGCTCCTTCCTCGGGGGAAACACCATATATTTT
TRBV28	-	TRBJ2-7	-	CASRLRGYEQYF	TGTGCCAGCAGGTTACGAGGCTACGAGCAGTACTTC
TRBV9	-	TRBJ1-3	-	CASSASLRSTYGNTIYF	TGTGCCAGCAGCGCTTCCCTCAGGTCGACCTATGGAAACACCATATATTTT
TRBV5-4	-	TRBJ2-7	TRBD2	CASSLAILAGGSYEQYF	TGTGCCAGCAGCTTGGCCATACTAGCGGGGGGCTCCTACGAGCAGTACTTC
TRBV7-8	-	TRBJ1-5	-	CASSLALGETAQHF	TGTGCCAGCAGCTTAGCGCTCGGGGAAACAGCCCAGCATTTT
TRBV3-1/TRBV3-2	-	TRBJ1-2	-	CASSVETVNYGYTF	TGTGCCAGCAGCGTCGAGACAGTTAACTATGGCTACACCTTC
TRBV3-1/TRBV3-2	-	TRBJ1-1	-	CASSHQGRVNTEAFF	TGTGCCAGCAGCCACCAGGGGAGGGTGAACACTGAAGCTTTCTTT